A selection of T cell receptor beta chains follows, all from one sample in a study of vaccination effects on CD4 cells after COVID-19. Their antigens are not known. TCRdb's table, derived via immunoSEQ multiplex PCR, lists solely in-frame clones and lacks some. The sample includes roughly 46,000 clones, about four fifths of them seen just once. This material consisted of CD4+ T cells from PBMCs cultured with HCoV-OC43 spike peptides, taken after COVID-19 vaccination. These receptors came from a human donor who received a COVID-19 vaccine. CDR3s include the opening cysteine and the closing phenylalanine or tryptophan. The order of the fields is D gene, clone size, V gene, J gene, CDR3 DNA, CDR3 protein. The D gene is left open where the match is weak. The listing skips clone size in some rows; elsewhere it reads once, few, many or a size class.

>-|-|TRBV25-1|TRBJ1-1
TGTGCCAGCAGTCAAAACACTGAAGCTTTCTTT
CASSQNTEAFF
>TRBD1|-|TRBV18|TRBJ2-7
TGTGCCAGCTCACCAGGGGGACAGGGGTACGAGCAGTACTTC
CASSPGGQGYEQYF
>TRBD1|few|TRBV25-1|TRBJ2-7
TGTGCCAGCAGTGAATTAACCCTCGGACAGGGCACCTACGAGCAGTACTTC
CASSELTLGQGTYEQYF
>-|once|TRBV19|TRBJ1-5
TGTGCCAGCGACGGGGGCGGGGGATATAGCAATCAGCCCCAGCATTTT
CASDGGGGYSNQPQHF
>-|once|TRBV5-5|TRBJ1-2
TGTGCCAGCAGCTTGGCTGGCAGTGGAAACTATGGCTACACCTTC
CASSLAGSGNYGYTF
>-|few|TRBV11-2|TRBJ1-6
TGTGCCAGCAGCTCTTCCACCTCTTTTAATTCACCCCTCCACTTT
CASSSSTSFNSPLHF
>TRBD1|-|TRBV25-1|TRBJ1-4
TGTGCCAGCAGTGGCAGACAGGGCGAAGATGAAAAACTGTTTTTT
CASSGRQGEDEKLFF
>-|-|TRBV29-1|TRBJ2-3
TGCAGCGTTGGGGGAAGAACAGATACGCAGTATTTT
CSVGGRTDTQYF
>TRBD2|-|TRBV5-4|TRBJ2-1
TGTGCCAGCAGCCCGGGGGGCGGGGGGGTATCCTACAATGAGCAGTTCTTC
CASSPGGGGVSYNEQFF
>-|-|TRBV2|TRBJ2-2
TGTGCCAGCAGTGTAGTCCTTACCGGGGAGCTGTTTTTT
CASSVVLTGELFF
>TRBD2|-|TRBV10-1|TRBJ2-1
TGCGCCAGCAGTGAGTTTCAAAGGACTAGCGGAGTCGAGCAGTTCTTC
CASSEFQRTSGVEQFF
>TRBD1|-|TRBV5-4|TRBJ1-3
TGTGCCAGCAGCAGTGGACAGGGGAGTCTGGGCACCATATATTTT
CASSSGQGSLGTIYF
>-|-|TRBV6-5|TRBJ1-1
TGTGCCAGCAGTTTGGGGGGGAAGAACACTGAAGCTTTCTTT
CASSLGGKNTEAFF
>-|hyperexpanded|TRBV30|TRBJ1-4
TGTGCCTACACTGAACGAATTAATGAAAAACTGTTTTTT
CAYTERINEKLFF
>TRBD2|-|TRBV4-1|TRBJ2-7
TGCGCCAGCAGCCAAGAGTCAGGGCGGGGGGGCCTGATAACCTCGCGCGAGCAGTACTTC
CASSQESGRGGLITSREQYF
>-|-|TRBV6-5|TRBJ1-3
TGTGCCAGCAGCACAACTCGGGGAAACACCATATATTTT
CASSTTRGNTIYF
>TRBD1|-|TRBV6-5|TRBJ2-7
TGTGCCAGCAGTTACACCGGACAGGGCTCCTACGAGCAGTACTTC
CASSYTGQGSYEQYF
>-|few|TRBV5-1|TRBJ1-6
TGCGCCAGCAGCCCCAGTGGCCCTGACCAAAGGTCCTATAATTCACCCCTCCACTTT
CASSPSGPDQRSYNSPLHF
>TRBD1|-|TRBV12-3/TRBV12-4|TRBJ1-2
TGTGCCAGCAGTCTCACAGGGGATCGTGGCTACACCTTC
CASSLTGDRGYTF
>-|-|TRBV2|TRBJ1-3
TGTGCCAGCAGGCGGGAAAGTGCGAGAAACACCATATATTTT
CASRRESARNTIYF
>-|-|TRBV5-1|TRBJ2-7
TGCGCCAGCAGCTTGGAGCACGAGCAGTACTTC
CASSLEHEQYF
>-|-|TRBV9|TRBJ1-4
TGTGCCAGCAGCGTAGGGAGAAAGGGGTCTAATGAAAAACTGTTTTTT
CASSVGRKGSNEKLFF